This TCR beta chain was recorded in a study of blood T cell repertoires in COVID-19 (dated by TCRdb to 2018 to 2020). Regarding the research as a whole: Samples covering the acute and convalescent phases of COVID-19 were provided by collaborators in the United States, Italy and Spain. The material from the prospective study consisted of cDNA or gDNA derived from T cells, B-cell-depleted T cells, or PBMCs. Subjects who had been exposed to COVID-19, were actively infected with it, or had recovered from it provided the deeply sampled blood TCRbeta repertoires that made up the dataset. The repertoires were released in a freely available public database intended as a resource for research on the immune response to SARS-CoV-2. Samples came from the ongoing ImmuneRACE study (first 160 participants) plus 1,254 subjects from 6 global collaborators. Nearly every sample came with metadata listing a de-identified subject ID, COVID-19 status, age in years and sex. Where available, HLA class I and class II types were obtained from metadata supplied by the sample provider rather than from assay-based typing. Results the study describes overall, beyond this receptor: How much clinical and demographic metadata was included differed by source and by participant, and the metadata was provided uncurated.

CDR1 SGDLS and CDR2 YYNGEE were looked up in the germline V gene. Trimming leaves V shorter by 6 bases and J shorter by 0 bases, with the junction holding 7 bases beyond the gene matches. From the cysteine through the phenylalanine, the CDR3 covers 15 amino acids. The DNA shown is the 45-base CDR3, in frame from base 1. Each collaborating institution followed its own protocols to collect whole blood in K2EDTA tubes. For TCRbeta analysis, collaborators shipped samples in one of three forms: frozen whole blood, isolated PBMCs, or DNA extracted from either of those sample types. Worth noting for this clone: The clone's antigen remains unknown. Within one base of it there is no much larger clone, and no base qualities were kept.

TCRbeta CDR3 regions were amplified from genomic DNA using the immunoSEQ Assay, a bias-controlled multiplex PCR. Concerning the study's data processing: Nucleated cell counts per sample were estimated from amplification of reference gene primers within the assay. Sequence reads were collapsed and filtered to measure the absolute abundance of every unique TCRbeta CDR3 rearrangement. Productive Simpson clonality was computed per sample as the square root of Simpson's diversity index over productive rearrangements. TCRdb limited this immuneACCESS table to in-frame rearrangements with V and J called. A share of clones is missing; checked studies link under half to unresolved V genes, and the rest is unexplained. That table furnishes V, J and clone size, whereas the DNA furnished D and trimming. Within this sample are under 200,000 clones, with approximately 83% of them counted one time only. The ten largest clones represent 2.6% of the sample.

Sample: peripheral blood. This sequence uses TRBV9 and TRBJ2-5; 8 central nucleotides agree with TRBD1. The sequence derives from a human donor with acute or convalescent COVID-19. The donor label of this sample is uncertain. The DNA sequence is given as TGTGCCAGCACCAGACAGGGGAACTACCAAGAGACCCAGTACTTC. The encoded protein is CASTRQGNYQETQYF.